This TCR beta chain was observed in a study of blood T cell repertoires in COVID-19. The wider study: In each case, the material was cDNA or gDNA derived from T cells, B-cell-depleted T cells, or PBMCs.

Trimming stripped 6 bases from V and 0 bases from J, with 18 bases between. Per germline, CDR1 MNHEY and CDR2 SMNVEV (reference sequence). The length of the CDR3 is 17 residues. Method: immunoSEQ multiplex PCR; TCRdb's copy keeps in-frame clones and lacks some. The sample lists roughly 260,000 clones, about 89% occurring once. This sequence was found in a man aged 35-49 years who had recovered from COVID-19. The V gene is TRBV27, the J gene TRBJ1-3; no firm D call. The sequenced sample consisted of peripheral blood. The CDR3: CASSHLGASRSGNTIYF. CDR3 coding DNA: TGTGCCAGCAGCCACCTCGGTGCGAGCCGCTCTGGAAACACCATATATTTT.